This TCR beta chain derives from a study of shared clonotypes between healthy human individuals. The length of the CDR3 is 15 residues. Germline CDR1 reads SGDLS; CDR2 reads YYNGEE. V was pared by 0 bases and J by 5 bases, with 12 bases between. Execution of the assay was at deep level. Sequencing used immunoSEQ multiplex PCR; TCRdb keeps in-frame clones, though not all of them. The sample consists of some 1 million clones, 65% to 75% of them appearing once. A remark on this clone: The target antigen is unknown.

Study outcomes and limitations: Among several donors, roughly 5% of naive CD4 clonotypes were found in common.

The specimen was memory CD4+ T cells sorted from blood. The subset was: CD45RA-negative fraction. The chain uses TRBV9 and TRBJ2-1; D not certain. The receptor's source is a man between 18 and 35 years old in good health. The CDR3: CASSVVGGGNNEQFF. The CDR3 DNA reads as TGTGCCAGCAGCGTAGTAGGTGGCGGCAACAATGAGCAGTTCTTC.